This record covers a single TCR beta chain. The data are from a study of blood T cell repertoires in COVID-19. The wider study: Samples came from the United States, Italy and Spain, spanning acute and convalescent COVID-19.

The Seattle patients joined while their infection was active and were tracked longitudinally afterward. In the original analysis: Nucleated cell counts were estimated from reference gene primer amplification. Profiled with immunoSEQ multiplex PCR; TCRdb holds only in-frame clones, not every one. Clone size and V and J calls were adopted from that table, with D and trimming inferred from the DNA. The sample lists approximately 110,000 clones; about 85% were seen once. Germline CDR1 is SGDLS and CDR2 is YYNGEE. The CDR3 is 18 residues long. Unmatched junction bases numbered 12, after V lost 3 bases and J lost 8 bases.

Sequencing used peripheral blood. This chain joins TRBV9 and TRBJ2-3; 16 nucleotides line up with TRBD2. This TCR was recovered from a woman in her sixties or seventies with COVID-19, enrolled during active disease. The CDR3 bases are TGTGCCAGCAGCGCTCCTTTCCGCGGGACTAGCGGGGGGGGTACGCAGTATTTT. Its protein product is CASSAPFRGTSGGGTQYF.